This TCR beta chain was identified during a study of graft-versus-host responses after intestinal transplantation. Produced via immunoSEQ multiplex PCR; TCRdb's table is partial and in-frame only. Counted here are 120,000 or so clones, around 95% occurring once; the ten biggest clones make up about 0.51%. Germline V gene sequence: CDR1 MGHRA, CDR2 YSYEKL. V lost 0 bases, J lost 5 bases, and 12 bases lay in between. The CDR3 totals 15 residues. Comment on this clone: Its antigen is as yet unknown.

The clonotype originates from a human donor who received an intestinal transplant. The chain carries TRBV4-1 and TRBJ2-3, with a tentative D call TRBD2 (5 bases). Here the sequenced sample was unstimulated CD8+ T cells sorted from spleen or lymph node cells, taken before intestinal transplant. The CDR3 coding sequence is TGCGCCAGCAGCCAAGATGTGGGAGAGGGAGATACGCAGTATTTT. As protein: CASSQDVGEGDTQYF.